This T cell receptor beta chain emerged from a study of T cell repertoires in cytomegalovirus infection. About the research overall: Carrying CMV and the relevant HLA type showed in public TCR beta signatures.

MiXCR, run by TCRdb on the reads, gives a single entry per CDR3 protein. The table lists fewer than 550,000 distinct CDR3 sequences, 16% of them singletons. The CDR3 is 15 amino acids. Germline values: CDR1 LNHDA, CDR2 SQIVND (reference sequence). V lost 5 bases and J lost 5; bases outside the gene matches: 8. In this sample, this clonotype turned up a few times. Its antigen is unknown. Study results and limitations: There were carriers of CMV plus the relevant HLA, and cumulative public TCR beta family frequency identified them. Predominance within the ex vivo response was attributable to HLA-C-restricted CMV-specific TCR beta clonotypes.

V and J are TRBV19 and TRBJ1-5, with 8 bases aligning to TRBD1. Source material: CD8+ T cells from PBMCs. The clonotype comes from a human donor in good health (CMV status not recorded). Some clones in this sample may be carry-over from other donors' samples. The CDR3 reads CASSLGQGSHQPQHF. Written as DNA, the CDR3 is TGTGCCAGTAGTCTCGGACAGGGTAGTCATCAGCCCCAGCATTTT.